These T cell receptor beta chains were read from a single sample in a study of T cell changes during pregnancy in multiple sclerosis. Method: immunoSEQ multiplex PCR; TCRdb's copy keeps in-frame clones and lacks some. The data contain 30,000 to 45,000 clones, 80% to 95% of them singletons. Sample: CD8+ T cells from peripheral blood mononuclear cells, taken before pregnancy. These receptors were obtained from a female donor with multiple sclerosis, enrolled in a pregnancy study. The CDR3 runs from the conserved cysteine through the conserved F or W. D genes are given only for firm matches. The size field is filled for only some rows; it gives once, few, many or a size class.

j_call d_call v_call clone_size cdr3_length cdr3_nt cdr3_aa
TRBJ2-1 NA TRBV27 NA 13 TGTGCCAGCAGTTTACGTAAACCGGATGAGCAGTTCTTC CASSLRKPDEQFF
TRBJ1-5 TRBD1 TRBV5-1 NA 16 TGCGCCAGCAGCTCGTCGACAGGGCTTAGCAATCAGCCCCAGCATTTT CASSSSTGLSNQPQHF
TRBJ1-1 NA TRBV6-5 NA 14 TGTGCCAGCAGTTACGACAGTCTGAACACTGAAGCTTTCTTT CASSYDSLNTEAFF
TRBJ1-2 NA TRBV29-1 NA 12 TGCAGCGTTGAAGAACCGCGGGTGGGCTACACCTTC CSVEEPRVGYTF
TRBJ1-2 NA TRBV9 NA 11 TGTGCCAGCAGCGGACGGGATGGCTACACCTTC CASSGRDGYTF
TRBJ2-1 NA TRBV27 NA 16 TGTGCCAGCAGTTTGCTTGTGGGCGAAGCCTACAATGAGCAGTTCTTC CASSLLVGEAYNEQFF
TRBJ1-5 NA TRBV7-6 NA 14 TGTGCCAGCAGCTTAGCGCTCGGGAATCAGCCCCAGCATTTT CASSLALGNQPQHF
TRBJ2-7 TRBD2 TRBV11-2 NA 14 TGTGCCAGCACCCCCAGCGGGGCCTCCTACGAGCAGTACTTC CASTPSGASYEQYF
TRBJ1-1 TRBD1 TRBV11-3 once 13 TGTGCCAGCAGCTTGACAGGGGGGACTGAAGCTTTCTTT CASSLTGGTEAFF
TRBJ1-1 NA TRBV5-1 NA 11 TGCGCCAGCAGTAGCGGGATTGAAGCTTTCTTT CASSSGIEAFF
TRBJ2-5 TRBD2 TRBV11-2 NA 16 TGTGCCAGCAGCTTATACCCTAGCGGGGGGGAAGAGACCCAGTACTTC CASSLYPSGGEETQYF
TRBJ2-1 NA TRBV27 NA 18 TGTGCCAGCACGGGGTCGGGCCCTAGACAGGGACTAGGGAATGAGCAGTTCTTC CASTGSGPRQGLGNEQFF
TRBJ1-1 NA TRBV21-1 NA 18 TGTGCCAGCAGCGTTCCCGGGACAGGGGGCTTGGGGAACACTGAAGCTTTCTTT CASSVPGTGGLGNTEAFF
TRBJ2-1 TRBD2 TRBV6-4 NA 16 TGTGCCAGCAGTTTAGTAGCCACGGGAGGACGCGATGAGCAGTTCTTC CASSLVATGGRDEQFF
TRBJ2-2 TRBD2 TRBV5-4 NA 18 TGTGCCAGCAGCTTGGGACTAGCGGGAGGGTGGAACACCGGGGAGCTGTTTTTT CASSLGLAGGWNTGELFF
TRBJ2-2 TRBD1 TRBV28 few 14 TGTGCCAGCGTGGACAGGGTCAACACCGGGGAGCTGTTTTTT CASVDRVNTGELFF
TRBJ1-2 TRBD1 TRBV2 NA 16 TGTGCCAGCAGTGGGGGGGCGGGACAGGAAGACTATGGCTACACCTTC CASSGGAGQEDYGYTF
TRBJ2-1 NA TRBV7-9 NA 13 TGTGCCAGCAGCGGTGCAGGGGAACGGGAGCAGTTCTTC CASSGAGEREQFF
TRBJ1-3 TRBD1 TRBV28 NA 16 TGTGCCAGCAGCCCGGCGGCAGGGACAGGTGGAAACACCATATATTTT CASSPAAGTGGNTIYF
TRBJ1-3 NA TRBV5-1 NA 16 TGCGCCAGCAGCTTGGCGCCTATGAGACAGGGAAACACCATATATTTT CASSLAPMRQGNTIYF
TRBJ1-2 NA TRBV9 NA 12 TGTGCCAGCAGTCCGGGGGGCGATGGCTACACCTTC CASSPGGDGYTF
TRBJ2-2 TRBD1 TRBV6-1 NA 15 TGTGCCACTCCGTTCGGGGACAGGGTCACCGGGGAGCTGTTTTTT CATPFGDRVTGELFF
TRBJ2-3 NA TRBV7-2 NA 14 TGTGCCAGCAGCTTCCGGACTTCTGCGGATACGCAGTATTTT CASSFRTSADTQYF
TRBJ1-2 NA TRBV20-1 NA 10 TGCAGTGCTAGAGATCGGGGCTACACCTTC CSARDRGYTF
TRBJ1-5 TRBD1 TRBV6-1 once 14 TGTGCCAGCACCCTACAGGGGGGCAATCAGCCCCAGCATTTT CASTLQGGNQPQHF
TRBJ1-2 TRBD1 TRBV9 NA 10 TGTGCCAGCAGTGTTTCACGGGACAGCTTC CASSVSRDSF
TRBJ2-3 TRBD2 TRBV7-9 NA 17 TGTGCCAGCAGCCCGTGGACTAGCGGGGGCTTCACAGATACGCAGTATTTT CASSPWTSGGFTDTQYF
TRBJ2-7 NA TRBV2 once 13 TGTGCCAGCAGTGACGAGGGAGTGCACGAGCAGTACTTC CASSDEGVHEQYF
TRBJ2-7 NA TRBV5-8 NA 15 TGTGCCAGCAGCCTCGGGGACAAGGTCGGCGACGAGCAGTACTTC CASSLGDKVGDEQYF
TRBJ2-1 NA TRBV27 NA 12 TGTGCCAGCACCTCCCGGGTGGATGAGCAGTTCTTC CASTSRVDEQFF
TRBJ2-7 NA TRBV4-1 NA 16 TGCGCCAGCAGCCAAGGAGGGTCCCTCAGCTCCTACGAGCAGTACTTC CASSQGGSLSSYEQYF
TRBJ1-2 NA TRBV7-9 NA 15 TGTGCCAGCAGCCTAGGACAGTCACTTAACTATGGCTACACCTTC CASSLGQSLNYGYTF
TRBJ2-7 NA TRBV15 NA 12 TGTGCCACCGGGTACCCTCGGGGTGAGCAGTACTTC CATGYPRGEQYF
TRBJ2-6 NA TRBV4-2 once 16 TGTGCCAGCAGCCAAGAGAGCCACTCTGGGGCCAACGTCCTGACTTTC CASSQESHSGANVLTF
TRBJ2-7 TRBD1 TRBV5-1 NA 14 TGCGCCAGCAGCCACCGGGACAGCCACTACGAGCAGTACTTC CASSHRDSHYEQYF
TRBJ2-7 TRBD1 TRBV7-9 NA 14 TGTGCCAGCAGCTTAACGGGACAGGGGGAGGAGCAGTACTTC CASSLTGQGEEQYF
TRBJ2-7 TRBD1 TRBV5-1 NA 17 TGCGCCAGCAGTCACCGACCGGGACAGGCCCTCTCCTACGAGCAGTACTTC CASSHRPGQALSYEQYF
TRBJ2-3 TRBD2 TRBV10-3 NA 14 TGTGCCGTCGGACTAGCGGGGAAAACAGATACGCAGTATTTT CAVGLAGKTDTQYF
TRBJ2-7 NA TRBV5-6 NA 14 TGTGCCAGCAGCTTGGGGGCAGCCTACTACGAGCAGTACTTC CASSLGAAYYEQYF
TRBJ2-1 NA TRBV14 NA 15 TGTGCCAGCAGCCGCCAGGCCGGCGGGTACAATGAGCAGTTCTTC CASSRQAGGYNEQFF
TRBJ2-7 TRBD1 TRBV2 once 15 TGTGCCAGCAGTGAGTGGACAGGGATTTCCTACGAGCAGTACTTC CASSEWTGISYEQYF
TRBJ1-2 NA TRBV6-1 NA 13 TGTGCCAGCAGTGAATTCACTGATTATGGCTACACCTTC CASSEFTDYGYTF
TRBJ2-7 TRBD1 TRBV28 NA 12 TGTGCCAGCAGTTTCCCGGACAGGGATCCTTACTTC CASSFPDRDPYF
TRBJ2-7 NA TRBV20-1 NA 11 TGCAGTGCAGGGGAAGGTTACGAGCAGTACTTC CSAGEGYEQYF
TRBJ2-7 TRBD1 TRBV4-1 NA 16 TGCGCCAGCAGCCCCCAACCGGGACAGGGGATTCACGAGCAGTACTTC CASSPQPGQGIHEQYF
TRBJ2-5 TRBD1 TRBV7-9 NA 15 TGTGCCAGCAGCTTAGACCGGGACAGGGACCCCATCCAGTACTTC CASSLDRDRDPIQYF
TRBJ2-2 TRBD1 TRBV28 NA 14 TGTGCCAGCAGTTTATTCACCCGGGACAGGGTCGCTGTTTTT CASSLFTRDRVAVF
TRBJ2-3 TRBD1 TRBV4-1 NA 15 TGCGCCAGCAGCCAAGGACAGGGGGCAACAGATACGCAGTATTTT CASSQGQGATDTQYF
TRBJ1-1 NA TRBV9 NA 13 TGTGCCAGCAGCGCCTACCCTCAATCTGAAGCTTTCTTT CASSAYPQSEAFF
TRBJ2-7 TRBD2 TRBV5-4 NA 14 TGTGCCAGCAGCTGGGGGGGACGCTCCTACGAGCAGTACTTC CASSWGGRSYEQYF
TRBJ2-2 NA TRBV13 NA 12 TGTGCCAGTCGCGGGGACACCGGGGAGCTGTTTTTT CASRGDTGELFF
TRBJ1-5 NA TRBV18 NA 14 TGTGCCAGCTCACCGGGCGCGGGGGCTCAGCCCCAGCATTTT CASSPGAGAQPQHF
TRBJ2-3 TRBD2 TRBV18 NA 16 TGTGCCAGCTCACCGGGGAAGCGGGGGGGCACAGATACGCAGTATTTT CASSPGKRGGTDTQYF